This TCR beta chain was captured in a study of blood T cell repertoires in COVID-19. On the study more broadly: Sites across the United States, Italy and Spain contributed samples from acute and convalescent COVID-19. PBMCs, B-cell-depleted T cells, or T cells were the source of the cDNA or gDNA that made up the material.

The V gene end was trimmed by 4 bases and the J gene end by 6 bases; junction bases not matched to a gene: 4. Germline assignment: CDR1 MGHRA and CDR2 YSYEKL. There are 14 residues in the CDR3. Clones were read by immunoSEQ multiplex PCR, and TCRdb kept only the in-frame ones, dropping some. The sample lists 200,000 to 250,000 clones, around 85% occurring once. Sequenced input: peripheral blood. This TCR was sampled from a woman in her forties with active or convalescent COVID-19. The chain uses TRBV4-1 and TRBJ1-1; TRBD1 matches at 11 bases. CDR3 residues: CASSLGQGDPEAFF. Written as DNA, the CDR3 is TGCGCCAGCAGCCTGGGACAGGGGGACCCTGAAGCTTTCTTT.